The source of this T cell receptor beta chain is a study of T cell responses to AZD1222 COVID-19 vaccine. Findings and caveats of the study: Spike-specific TCR depth and breadth grew after two AZD1222 doses. A mostly white British donor set with more females was recruited, and clonal diversity was possibly underestimated.

For this clone: Its antigen remains unidentified.

Only in-frame clones appear in the TCRdb table, and some are missing; sequencing was by immunoSEQ multiplex PCR. The sample records over 110,000 clones, under 90% being singletons. The TCR sequence derives from an adult who received the AZD1222 COVID-19 vaccine. Sample: peripheral blood, taken 28 days after the second AZD1222 dose.

The CDR3 bases are TGCAGCGTTGATCGACTTCAGCCTGGGGAGACCCAGTACTTC. Its protein is CSVDRLQPGETQYF. The chain carries TRBV29-1 and TRBJ2-5, with D hard to call. The CDR3 spans 14 residues. Trimming pared 3 bases from V and 5 bases from J, leaving 16 bases between. Germline values: CDR1 SQVTM, CDR2 ANQGSEA.